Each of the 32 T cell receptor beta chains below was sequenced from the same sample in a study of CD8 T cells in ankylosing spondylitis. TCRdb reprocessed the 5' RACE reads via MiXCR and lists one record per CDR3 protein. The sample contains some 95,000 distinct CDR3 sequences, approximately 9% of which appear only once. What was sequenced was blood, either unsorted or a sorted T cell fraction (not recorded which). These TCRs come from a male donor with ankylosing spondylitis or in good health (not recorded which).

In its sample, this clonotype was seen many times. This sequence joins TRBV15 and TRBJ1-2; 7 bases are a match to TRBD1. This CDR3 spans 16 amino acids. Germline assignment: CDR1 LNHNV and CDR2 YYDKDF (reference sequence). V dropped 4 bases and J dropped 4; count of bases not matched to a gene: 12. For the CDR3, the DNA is TGTGCCACCAGCACAGGACAGGTTATGACCTTCTATGGCTACACCTTC. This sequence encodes CATSTGQVMTFYGYTF.

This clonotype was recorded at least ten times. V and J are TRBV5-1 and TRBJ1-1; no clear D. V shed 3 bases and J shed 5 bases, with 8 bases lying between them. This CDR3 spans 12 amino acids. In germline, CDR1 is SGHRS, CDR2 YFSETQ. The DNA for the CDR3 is TGCGCCAGCAGCTCCCAGGTAACTGAAGCTTTCTTT. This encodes CASSSQVTEAFF.

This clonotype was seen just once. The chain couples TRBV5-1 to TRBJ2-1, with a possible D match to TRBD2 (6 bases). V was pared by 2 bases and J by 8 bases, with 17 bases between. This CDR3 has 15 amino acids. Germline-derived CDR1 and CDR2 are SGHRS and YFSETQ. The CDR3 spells CASSFGRGGIDEQFF. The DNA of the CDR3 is TGCGCCAGCAGCTTCGGGCGGGGCGGCATAGATGAGCAGTTCTTC.

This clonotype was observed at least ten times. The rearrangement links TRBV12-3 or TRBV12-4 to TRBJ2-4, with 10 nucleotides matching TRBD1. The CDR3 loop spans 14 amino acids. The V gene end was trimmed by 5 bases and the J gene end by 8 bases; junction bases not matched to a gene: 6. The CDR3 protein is CASSPMDRGDIQYF. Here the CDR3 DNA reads TGTGCCAGCAGTCCCATGGACAGGGGGGACATTCAGTACTTC.

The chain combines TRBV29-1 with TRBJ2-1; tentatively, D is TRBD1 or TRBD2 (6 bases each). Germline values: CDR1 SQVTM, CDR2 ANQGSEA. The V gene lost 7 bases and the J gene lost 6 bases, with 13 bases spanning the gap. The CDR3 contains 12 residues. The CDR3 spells CSARGLLNEQFF. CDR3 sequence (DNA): TGCAGCGCCAGGGGACTCCTCAATGAGCAGTTCTTC.

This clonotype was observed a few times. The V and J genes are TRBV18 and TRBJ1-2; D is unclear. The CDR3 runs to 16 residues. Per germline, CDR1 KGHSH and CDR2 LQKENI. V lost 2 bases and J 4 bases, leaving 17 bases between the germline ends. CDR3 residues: CASSPSGGPASYGYTF. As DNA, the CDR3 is TGTGCCAGCTCACCATCTGGAGGGCCCGCGAGCTATGGCTACACCTTC.

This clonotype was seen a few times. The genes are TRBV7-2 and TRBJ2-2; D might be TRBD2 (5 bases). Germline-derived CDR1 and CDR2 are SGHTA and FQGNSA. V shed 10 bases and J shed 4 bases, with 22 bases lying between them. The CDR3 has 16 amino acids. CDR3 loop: CAIPKRERSSTGELFF. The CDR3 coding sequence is TGTGCCATCCCAAAGAGAGAGCGGTCCTCCACCGGGGAGCTGTTTTTT.

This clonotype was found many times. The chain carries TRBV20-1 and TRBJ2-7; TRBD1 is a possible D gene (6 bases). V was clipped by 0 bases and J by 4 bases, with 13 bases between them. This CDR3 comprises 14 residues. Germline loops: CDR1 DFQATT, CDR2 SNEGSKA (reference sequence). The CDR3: CSARDRRGNYEQYF. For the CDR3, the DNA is TGCAGTGCTAGAGATCGCAGGGGTAATTACGAGCAGTACTTC.

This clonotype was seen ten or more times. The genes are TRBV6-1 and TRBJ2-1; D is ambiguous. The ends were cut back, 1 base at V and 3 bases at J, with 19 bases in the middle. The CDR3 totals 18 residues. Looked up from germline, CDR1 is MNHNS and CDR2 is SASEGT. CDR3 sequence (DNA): TGTGCCAGCAGTGAAGTCATATGGCGCCCGAAGGACTACAATGAGCAGTTCTTC. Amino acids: CASSEVIWRPKDYNEQFF.

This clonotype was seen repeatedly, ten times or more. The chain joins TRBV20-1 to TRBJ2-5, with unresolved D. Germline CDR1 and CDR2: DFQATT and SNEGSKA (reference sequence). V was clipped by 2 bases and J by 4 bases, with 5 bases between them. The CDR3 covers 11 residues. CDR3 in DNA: TGCAGTGCTAGAATAGTAGAGACCCAGTACTTC. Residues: CSARIVETQYF.

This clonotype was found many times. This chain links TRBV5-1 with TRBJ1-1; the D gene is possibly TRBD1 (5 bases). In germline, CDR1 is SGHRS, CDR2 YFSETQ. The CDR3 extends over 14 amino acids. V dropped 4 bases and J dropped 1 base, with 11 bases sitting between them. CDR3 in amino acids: CASSGRQSNTEAFF. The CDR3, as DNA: TGCGCCAGCAGCGGCCGACAGTCGAACACTGAAGCTTTCTTT. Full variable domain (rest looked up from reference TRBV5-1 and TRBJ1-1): KAGVTQTPRYLIKTRGQQVTLSCSPISGHRSVSWYQQTPGQGLQFLFEYFSETQRNKGNFPGRFSGRQFSNSRSEMNVSTLELGDSALYLCASSGRQSNTEAFFGQGTRLTVV.

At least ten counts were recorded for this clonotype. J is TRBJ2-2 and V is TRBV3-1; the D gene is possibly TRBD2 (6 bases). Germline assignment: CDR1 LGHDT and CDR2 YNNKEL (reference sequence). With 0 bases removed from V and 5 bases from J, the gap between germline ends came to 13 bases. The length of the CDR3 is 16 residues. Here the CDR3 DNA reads TGTGCCAGCAGCCAAGATGGAGGGAGAGGTACCGGGGAGCTGTTTTTT. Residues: CASSQDGGRGTGELFF.

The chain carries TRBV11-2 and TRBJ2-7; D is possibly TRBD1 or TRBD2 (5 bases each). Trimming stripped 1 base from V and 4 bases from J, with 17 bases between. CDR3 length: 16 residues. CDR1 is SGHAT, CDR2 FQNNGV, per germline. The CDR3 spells CASSLARLGGVYEQYF. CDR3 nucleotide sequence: TGTGCCAGCAGCTTAGCGAGGCTTGGGGGAGTATACGAGCAGTACTTC.

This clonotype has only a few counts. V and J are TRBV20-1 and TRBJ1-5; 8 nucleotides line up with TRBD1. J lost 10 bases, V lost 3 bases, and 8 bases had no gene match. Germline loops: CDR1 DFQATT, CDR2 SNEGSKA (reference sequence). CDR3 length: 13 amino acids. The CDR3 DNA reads TGCAGTGCTAGCCCCGGACAGGGTGGCCCCCAGCATTTT. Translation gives CSASPGQGGPQHF.

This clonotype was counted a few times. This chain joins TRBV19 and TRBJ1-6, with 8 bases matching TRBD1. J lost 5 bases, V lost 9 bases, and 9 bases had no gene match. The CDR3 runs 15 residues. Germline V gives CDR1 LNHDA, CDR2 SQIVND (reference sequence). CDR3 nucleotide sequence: TGTGCCAGCTCGACAGGGGTCATGAATAATTCACCCCTCCACTTT. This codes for CASSTGVMNNSPLHF. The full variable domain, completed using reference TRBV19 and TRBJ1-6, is DGGITQSPKYLFRKEGQNVTLSCEQNLNHDAMYWYRQDPGQGLRLIYYSQIVNDFQKGDIAEGYSVSREKKESFPLTVTSAQKNPTAFYLCASSTGVMNNSPLHFGNGTRLTVT.

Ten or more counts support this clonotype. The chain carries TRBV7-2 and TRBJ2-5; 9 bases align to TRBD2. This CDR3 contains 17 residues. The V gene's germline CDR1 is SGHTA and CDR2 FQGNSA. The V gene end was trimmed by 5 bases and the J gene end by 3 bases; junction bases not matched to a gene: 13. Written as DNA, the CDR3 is TGTGCCAGCAGCGCCAACCCTTCTAGCGGGGCCAAAGAGACCCAGTACTTC. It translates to CASSANPSSGAKETQYF. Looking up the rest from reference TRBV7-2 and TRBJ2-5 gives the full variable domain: GAGVSQSPSNKVTEKGKDVELRCDPISGHTALYWYRQSLGQGLEFLIYFQGNSAPDKSGLPSDRFSAERTGGSVSTLTIQRTQQEDSAVYLCASSANPSSGAKETQYFGPGTRLLVL.

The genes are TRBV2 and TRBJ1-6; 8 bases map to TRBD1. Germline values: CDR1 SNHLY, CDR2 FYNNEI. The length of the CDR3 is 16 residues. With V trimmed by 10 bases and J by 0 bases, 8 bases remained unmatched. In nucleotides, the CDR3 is TGTGCCATCCGGACAGGGCTAAGCTCCTATAATTCACCCCTCCACTTT. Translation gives CAIRTGLSSYNSPLHF.

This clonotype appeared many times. In DNA, the CDR3 is TGTGCCACCAGCCCGGACGGATCTAATCAGCCCCAGCATTTT. Amino acid sequence: CATSPDGSNQPQHF. The V call is TRBV24-1, the J call TRBJ1-5; D call uncertain. CDR3 length: 14 residues. The V gene lost 7 bases and the J gene lost 4 bases, with 13 bases spanning the gap. Germline CDR1 and CDR2: KGHDR and SFDVKD.

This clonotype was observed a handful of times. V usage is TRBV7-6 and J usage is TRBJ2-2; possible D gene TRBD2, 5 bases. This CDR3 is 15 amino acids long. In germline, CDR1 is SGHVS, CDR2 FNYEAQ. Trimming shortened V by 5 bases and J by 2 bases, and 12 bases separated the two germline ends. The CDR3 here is CASSLRGSNTGELFF. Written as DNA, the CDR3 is TGTGCCAGCAGCCTCCGAGGGTCCAACACCGGGGAGCTGTTTTTT.

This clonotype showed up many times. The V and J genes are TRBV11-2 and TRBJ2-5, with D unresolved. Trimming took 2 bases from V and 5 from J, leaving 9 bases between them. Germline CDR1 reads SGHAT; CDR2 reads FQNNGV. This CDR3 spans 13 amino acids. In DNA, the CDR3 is TGTGCCAGCAGCTTATATTCCAGGGAGACCCAGTACTTC. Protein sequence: CASSLYSRETQYF.

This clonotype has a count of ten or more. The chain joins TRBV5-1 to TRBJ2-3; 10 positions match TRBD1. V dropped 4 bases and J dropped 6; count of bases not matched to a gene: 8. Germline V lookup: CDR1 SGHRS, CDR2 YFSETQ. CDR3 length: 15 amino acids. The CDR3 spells CASSRDRGSQDTQYF. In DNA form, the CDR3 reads TGCGCCAGCAGCAGGGACAGGGGATCACAGGATACGCAGTATTTT.

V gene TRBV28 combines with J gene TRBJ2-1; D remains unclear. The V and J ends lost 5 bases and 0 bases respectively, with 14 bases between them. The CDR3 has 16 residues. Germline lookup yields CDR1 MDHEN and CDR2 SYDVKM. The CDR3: CASSVRRWSSYNEQFF. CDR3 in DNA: TGTGCCAGCAGTGTAAGGAGATGGAGCTCCTACAATGAGCAGTTCTTC.

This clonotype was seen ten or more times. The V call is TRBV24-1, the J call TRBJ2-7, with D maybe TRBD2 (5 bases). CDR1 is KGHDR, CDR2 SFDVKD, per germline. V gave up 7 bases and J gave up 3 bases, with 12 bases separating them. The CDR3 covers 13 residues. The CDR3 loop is CATSNRGSYEQYF. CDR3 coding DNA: TGTGCCACCAGCAATAGAGGGAGCTACGAGCAGTACTTC.

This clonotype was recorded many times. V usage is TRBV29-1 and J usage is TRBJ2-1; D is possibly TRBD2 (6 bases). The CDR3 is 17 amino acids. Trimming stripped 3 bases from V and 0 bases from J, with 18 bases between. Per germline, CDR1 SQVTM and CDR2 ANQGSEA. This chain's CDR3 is CSVEEGRGFGSYNEQFF. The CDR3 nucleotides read TGCAGCGTTGAGGAGGGTCGGGGATTTGGCTCCTACAATGAGCAGTTCTTC.

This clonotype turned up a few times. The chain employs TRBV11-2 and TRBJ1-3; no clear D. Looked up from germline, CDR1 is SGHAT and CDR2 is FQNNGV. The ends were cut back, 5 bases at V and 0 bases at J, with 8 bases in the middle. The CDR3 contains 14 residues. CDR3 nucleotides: TGTGCCAGCAGCCGGGTAGTCTCTGGAAACACCATATATTTT. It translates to CASSRVVSGNTIYF.

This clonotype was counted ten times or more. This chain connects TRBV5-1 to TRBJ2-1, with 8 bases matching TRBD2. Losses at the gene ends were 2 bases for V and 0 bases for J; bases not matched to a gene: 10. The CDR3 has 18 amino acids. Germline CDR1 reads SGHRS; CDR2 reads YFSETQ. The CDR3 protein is CASSFRTPGTSSYNEQFF. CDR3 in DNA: TGCGCCAGCAGCTTCCGGACCCCCGGGACTAGCTCCTACAATGAGCAGTTCTTC.

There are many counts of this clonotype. The CDR3 nucleotides are TGCAGTGCAGGGGGGAGGAACACTGAAGCTTTCTTT. It yields the protein CSAGGRNTEAFF. The gene calls are TRBV20-1 and TRBJ1-1, with a weak D call TRBD1 (6 bases). CDR3 length: 12 amino acids. Per the germline V gene, CDR1 is DFQATT and CDR2 is SNEGSKA (reference sequence). Trimming pared 6 bases from V and 1 base from J, leaving 9 bases between.

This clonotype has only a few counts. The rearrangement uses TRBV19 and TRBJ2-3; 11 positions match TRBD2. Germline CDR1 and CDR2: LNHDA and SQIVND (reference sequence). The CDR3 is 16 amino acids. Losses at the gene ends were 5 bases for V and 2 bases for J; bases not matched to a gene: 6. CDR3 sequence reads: CASSPGTSGNTDTQYF. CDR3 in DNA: TGTGCCAGTAGTCCAGGGACTAGCGGCAACACAGATACGCAGTATTTT.

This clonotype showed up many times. For the CDR3, the DNA is TGTGCCAGCAGTGCCTCGGGACAGGGGTTCGATGAGCAGTTCTTC. Translation: CASSASGQGFDEQFF. The rearrangement joins TRBV25-1 to TRBJ2-1; 10 nucleotides line up with TRBD1. Germline V CDR1 and CDR2: MGHDK, SYGVNS. J gave up 8 bases and V 4 bases, and 8 bases lay outside the gene matches. This CDR3 spans 15 amino acids.

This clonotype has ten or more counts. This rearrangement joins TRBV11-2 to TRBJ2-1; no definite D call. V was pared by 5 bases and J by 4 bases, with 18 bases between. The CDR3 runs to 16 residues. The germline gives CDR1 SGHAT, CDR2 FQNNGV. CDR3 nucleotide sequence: TGTGCCAGCAGCACCGAAGGCGCGGTAAGATACAATGAGCAGTTCTTC. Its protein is CASSTEGAVRYNEQFF.

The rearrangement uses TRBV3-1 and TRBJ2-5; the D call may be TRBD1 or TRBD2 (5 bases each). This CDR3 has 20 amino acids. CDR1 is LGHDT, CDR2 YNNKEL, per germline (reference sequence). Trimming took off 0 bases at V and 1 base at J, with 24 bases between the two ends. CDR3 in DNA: TGTGCCAGCAGCCAAGATCTTATTCTGGGGGAAGTAGCCTTCCAAGAGACCCAGTACTTC. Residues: CASSQDLILGEVAFQETQYF.

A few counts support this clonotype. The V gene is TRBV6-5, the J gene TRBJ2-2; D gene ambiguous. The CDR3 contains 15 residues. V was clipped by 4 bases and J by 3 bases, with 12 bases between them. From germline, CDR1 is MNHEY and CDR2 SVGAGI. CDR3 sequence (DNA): TGTGCCAGCAGTTCCCATAACAGAGACACCGGGGAGCTGTTTTTT. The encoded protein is CASSSHNRDTGELFF.